This T cell receptor (beta chain) was found in a study of blood T cell repertoires in COVID-19. This clone was picked up a small number of times. Sequencing used immunoSEQ multiplex PCR; TCRdb keeps in-frame clones, though not all of them. The table includes 15,000 to 17,000 clones, about 81% detected once. The V segment lost 3 bases and the J segment 3 bases; nucleotides outside the gene matches: 5. This CDR3 is 15 amino acids long. Germline CDR1 and CDR2: MNHNS and SASEGT. The receptor was derived from an elderly man with active or convalescent COVID-19. The sample consisted of peripheral blood. The chain has TRBV6-1 and TRBJ1-3; 7 positions match TRBD1. CDR3 nucleotides: TGTGCCAGCAGTGACGGCTGGGACAGTGGAAACACCATATATTTT. Its translation is CASSDGWDSGNTIYF.